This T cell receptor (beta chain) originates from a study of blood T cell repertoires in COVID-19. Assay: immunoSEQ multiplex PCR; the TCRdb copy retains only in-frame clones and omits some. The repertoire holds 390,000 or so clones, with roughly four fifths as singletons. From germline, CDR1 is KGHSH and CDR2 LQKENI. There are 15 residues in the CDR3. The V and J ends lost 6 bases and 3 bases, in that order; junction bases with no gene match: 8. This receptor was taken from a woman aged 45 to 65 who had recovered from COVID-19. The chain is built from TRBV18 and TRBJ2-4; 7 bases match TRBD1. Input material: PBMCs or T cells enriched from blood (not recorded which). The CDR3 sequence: CASSKQGKGKNIQYF. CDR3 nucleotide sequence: TGTGCCAGCTCGAAACAGGGGAAGGGCAAAAACATTCAGTACTTC.